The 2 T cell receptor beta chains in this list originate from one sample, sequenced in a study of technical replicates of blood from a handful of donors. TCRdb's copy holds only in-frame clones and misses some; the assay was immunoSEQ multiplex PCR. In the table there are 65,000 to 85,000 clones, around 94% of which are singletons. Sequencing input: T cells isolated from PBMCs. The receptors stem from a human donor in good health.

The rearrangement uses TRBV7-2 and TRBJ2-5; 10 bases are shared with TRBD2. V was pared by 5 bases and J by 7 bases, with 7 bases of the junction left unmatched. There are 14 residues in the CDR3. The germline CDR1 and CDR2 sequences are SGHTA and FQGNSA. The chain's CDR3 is CASSPQREGVTQYF. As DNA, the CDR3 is TGTGCCAGCAGCCCCCAGCGGGAGGGGGTGACCCAGTACTTC.

CDR3 sequence reads: CAISTGGASNYGYTF. Here the CDR3 DNA reads TGTGCCATCAGTACAGGGGGCGCGAGCAACTATGGCTACACCTTC. The genes are TRBV10-3 and TRBJ1-2, with TRBD1 matching 9 bases. Germline trimming cut 5 bases from V and 2 bases from J; bases unmatched to any gene: 6. The CDR3 extends over 15 amino acids. CDR1 and CDR2 (germline): ENHRY, SYGVKD.